A selection of T cell receptor beta chains follows, all from one sample in a study of blood T cell repertoires in COVID-19. Measured with immunoSEQ multiplex PCR; TCRdb has only the in-frame clones, and not every one. Altogether some 260,000 clones are present, about 85% being singletons, with the ten largest covering roughly 3%. Sequenced material: peripheral blood. These TCRs come from a man aged 18 to 29 with active or convalescent COVID-19. CDR3s include the opening cysteine and the closing phenylalanine or tryptophan. D genes are given only for firm matches. Clone size is shown for a subset of rows, as once, few, many or a class of expanded clone.

TGTGCCAGCAGCTCCCTGGACTTGACTAATGAGCAGTTCTTC	CASSSLDLTNEQFF	-	TRBV7-3	-	TRBJ2-1
TGTGCCAGCTCAGAGGGACAGATCGACTCCTACGAGCAGTACTTC	CASSEGQIDSYEQYF	TRBD1	TRBV18	-	TRBJ2-7
TGTGCCAGTAGTATGCGAGGTTGGGCGGGAAGCTCCTACAATGAGCAGTTCTTC	CASSMRGWAGSSYNEQFF	-	TRBV19	once	TRBJ2-1
TGTGCCAGCAGCCCGGCGGAAAACACAGATACGCAGTATTTT	CASSPAENTDTQYF	-	TRBV9	-	TRBJ2-3
TGTGCCAGCAGCCCCGGGGGGCGAAAGGAAAAACTGTTTTTT	CASSPGGRKEKLFF	-	TRBV9	-	TRBJ1-4
TGTGCCAGCAGCGGAGCGGGGGTTGGCACCGGGGAGCTGTTTTTT	CASSGAGVGTGELFF	TRBD2	TRBV9	-	TRBJ2-2
TGCAGCGTCAGAGCCTTTAGCGGGTCATCGCCCGGGGAGCTGTTTTTT	CSVRAFSGSSPGELFF	TRBD2	TRBV29-1	-	TRBJ2-2
TGTGCCAGCAGCTCCAGACCCCCGGGGGCTGGAAACACCATATATTTT	CASSSRPPGAGNTIYF	-	TRBV9	few	TRBJ1-3
TGTGCCACCAGCCGCGACAGGGGTTATACGCAGTATTTT	CATSRDRGYTQYF	TRBD1	TRBV15	-	TRBJ2-3
TGTGCCAGCAGATTAGGGACATCGAGCTCCTATAATTCACCCCTCCACTTT	CASRLGTSSSYNSPLHF	-	TRBV27	-	TRBJ1-6
TGTGCCAGTAGTATAGGAACGCTCAGCTACGAGCAGTACTTC	CASSIGTLSYEQYF	-	TRBV19	-	TRBJ2-7
TGTGCCAGCAGCAGGGGACTAGCGGAGAACAATGAGCAGTTCTTC	CASSRGLAENNEQFF	TRBD2	TRBV3-1/TRBV3-2	-	TRBJ2-1
TGCGCCAGCAGCCAAGCGGACCAGACTAAACCCCAGCATTTT	CASSQADQTKPQHF	-	TRBV4-1	-	TRBJ1-5
TGTGCCAGCAGCCTGAGAATACAGGGGGCCTACGAGCAGTACTTC	CASSLRIQGAYEQYF	TRBD1	TRBV3-1/TRBV3-2	-	TRBJ2-7
TGTGCCAGCACCTTACTTCGTTCACCCCTCCACTTT	CASTLLRSPLHF	-	TRBV6-6	-	TRBJ1-6
TGTGCCAGTAGTACTCGGACAGGCATCTATGGCTACACCTTC	CASSTRTGIYGYTF	TRBD1	TRBV19	-	TRBJ1-2
TGTGCCAGCAGGAACCCAGGGACTAGAAACAATGAGCAGTTCTTC	CASRNPGTRNNEQFF	TRBD2	TRBV28	-	TRBJ2-1
TGTGCCAGCAGCGGGAGGGGTACCGGGGAGACCCAGTACTTC	CASSGRGTGETQYF	-	TRBV9	-	TRBJ2-5
TGTGCCAGCAGCCCCCGGGACAGGGGGCTCACTGAAGCTTTCTTT	CASSPRDRGLTEAFF	TRBD1	TRBV7-9	-	TRBJ1-1
TGTGCCAGCAGTGCGGGGCTTCAGGGGGTAACTAACACTGAAGCTTTCTTT	CASSAGLQGVTNTEAFF	TRBD1	TRBV28	-	TRBJ1-1
TGTGCCAGCAGCAAGGGTGAGGAGCCATGTGAGACCCAGTACTTC	CASSKGEEPCETQYF	-	TRBV21-1	once	TRBJ2-5
TGTGCCAGCAGTTTCGGACAGAATCTCCTTGAAAAACTGTTTTTT	CASSFGQNLLEKLFF	-	TRBV27	-	TRBJ1-4
TGTGCCAGCAGTTACAGAGTTCTTAATCAGCCCCAGCATTTT	CASSYRVLNQPQHF	-	TRBV28	-	TRBJ1-5
TGTGCCAGTAGTAAGGAGCCGAGGGACAGACGCTATGGCTACACCTTC	CASSKEPRDRRYGYTF	TRBD1	TRBV19	-	TRBJ1-2
TGTGCCAGCAGCCGATCAGGGGGCGCGAACACTGAAGCTTTCTTT	CASSRSGGANTEAFF	TRBD1	TRBV11-3	-	TRBJ1-1
TGTGCCAGCAGCGCGGGAGATAGCAATCAGCCCCAGCATTTT	CASSAGDSNQPQHF	-	TRBV9	-	TRBJ1-5
TGCGCCAGCTGCCATCTGAGGGAGAACTATGGCTACACCTTC	CASCHLRENYGYTF	-	TRBV23-1	-	TRBJ1-2
TGCAGCGTTAGGGAAGGAGGGACCTACGAGCAGTACTTC	CSVREGGTYEQYF	-	TRBV29-1	-	TRBJ2-7
TGCAGCGTTGACAGGGGGCCGGGCGAGCAGTACTTC	CSVDRGPGEQYF	TRBD1	TRBV29-1	-	TRBJ2-7
TGTGCCACCGGGGGAGACGCAACTAATGAAAAACTGTTTTTT	CATGGDATNEKLFF	-	TRBV10-3	-	TRBJ1-4
TGTGCCTGGAGACAGAACACTGAAGCTTTCTTT	CAWRQNTEAFF	-	TRBV30	-	TRBJ1-1
TGTGCCAGCAGTTTGCAGGGACAGGTCTTCAATGAGCAGTTCTTC	CASSLQGQVFNEQFF	TRBD1	TRBV27	-	TRBJ2-1
TGCGCCAGCAGCTTGGTTGGGACAGCCTACGAGCAGTACTTC	CASSLVGTAYEQYF	TRBD1	TRBV5-1	once	TRBJ2-7
TGTGCCACCAGTGAACCAGGGGGCTCTGGCTACACCTTC	CATSEPGGSGYTF	TRBD1	TRBV24-1	-	TRBJ1-2
TGTGCCAGCAGTTTATGGAGGGGTGACACCGGGGAGCTGTTTTTT	CASSLWRGDTGELFF	-	TRBV27	-	TRBJ2-2
TGCGCCAGCAGCGGGGGCAGGGGGGCCACTGAAGCTTTCTTT	CASSGGRGATEAFF	TRBD1	TRBV5-1	-	TRBJ1-1
TGTGCCAGCAGCTCATCAGGGGGAAGCAATCAGCCCCAGCATTTT	CASSSSGGSNQPQHF	TRBD1	TRBV7-2	-	TRBJ1-5
TGTGCCAGCACCTTCCGGGACAGGGGGCAAGAAGGGGAGCTGTTTTTT	CASTFRDRGQEGELFF	TRBD1	TRBV28	-	TRBJ2-2
TGTGCCACCAGTGATGCGTTACAGGGTACTGGGGCCAACGTCCTGACTTTC	CATSDALQGTGANVLTF	-	TRBV24-1	-	TRBJ2-6
TGTGCCAGCAGCTGGCCCCAGGGTTACGGAAACACCATATATTTT	CASSWPQGYGNTIYF	-	TRBV5-8	-	TRBJ1-3
TGTGCCTGGAGTGCACAGATAAACTATGGCTACACCTTC	CAWSAQINYGYTF	-	TRBV30	-	TRBJ1-2
TGTGCCAGCAGGGTGACAGGGGGTAATGAAAAACTGTTTTTT	CASRVTGGNEKLFF	TRBD1	TRBV11-2	-	TRBJ1-4
TGTGCCAGCAGCTTCTTCGGTAGTAACTATGGCTACACCTTC	CASSFFGSNYGYTF	-	TRBV7-9	-	TRBJ1-2
TGCGCCAGCAGCGATACAGGGAGAAATTCACCCCTCCACTTT	CASSDTGRNSPLHF	-	TRBV5-1	-	TRBJ1-6
TGTGCCAACGGCGGGCAGTTAAATCAGCCCCAGCATTTT	CANGGQLNQPQHF	-	TRBV6-5	-	TRBJ1-5
TGTGCCACCAGCCCGTGGAGCCAGGGCCTCATCGGAGTACTGTTTTTT	CATSPWSQGLIGVLFF	-	TRBV15	-	TRBJ1-4
TGTGCCAGCAGGAGAGGGGGGGAAGAGGGAAAACTGTTTTTT	CASRRGGEEGKLFF	-	TRBV13	-	TRBJ1-4
TGTGCCAGCAGGACGGGAAGCACAGATACGCAGTATTTT	CASRTGSTDTQYF	-	TRBV28	-	TRBJ2-3
TGTGCCAGCAGTTACTCGGGACAGGGTGTATTCTGGACTGAAGCTTTCTTT	CASSYSGQGVFWTEAFF	TRBD1	TRBV6-2/TRBV6-3	-	TRBJ1-1
TGTGCCAGCTCACCAACGGGACTAGTAGAAAACATTCAGTACTTC	CASSPTGLVENIQYF	TRBD2	TRBV18	once	TRBJ2-4
TGTGCCACCCTGGGACAGGGGAGAGACTATGGCTACACCTTC	CATLGQGRDYGYTF	TRBD1	TRBV10-3	many	TRBJ1-2
TGTGCCAGTATTGGACAGGGGAATTTTGGTGAACAGCCCCAGCATTTT	CASIGQGNFGEQPQHF	TRBD1	TRBV19	-	TRBJ1-5
TGTGCCAGCAGCTTAGTTTCCGGCAGGGGGGATTCACCCCTCCACTTT	CASSLVSGRGDSPLHF	TRBD1	TRBV7-9	-	TRBJ1-6
TGCGCCAGCAGACTCGCGCCGGGAAATAACTATGGCTACACCTTC	CASRLAPGNNYGYTF	-	TRBV5-1	-	TRBJ1-2